Here is one TCR beta chain with its context. Its antigen is not yet known. Base qualities are not provided; no much larger clone lies one nucleotide away. The entry originates in a study of T cells in localized non-small cell lung cancer (dated by TCRdb to about 2020). For context, the study as a whole: T cell repertoires of about 230 early-stage NSCLC patients were analyzed, with tumors being compared against uninvolved tumor-adjacent lungs. NSCLC patients had a mean age of around 61 years, and 129 were male and 107 female. The cohort comprised some 220 treatment-naïve NSCLC patients with resected, localized lung tumors.

At diagnosis, peripheral blood, uninvolved tumor-adjacent lung and tumor were collected and stored as a combination of fresh-frozen and FFPE material. For TCR repertoire profiling, blood samples were analyzed in the form of peripheral blood mononuclear cells. TCR beta CDR3 regions were sequenced from DNA using the immunoSEQ Assay. Under the source paper's analysis protocol: T cell density was computed as TCR beta template counts normalized to usable DNA estimated by amplifying housekeeping genes. The preseqR package was used to estimate richness by extrapolating to 400,000 templates for PBMC samples and to 120,000 templates for tissue samples. Clonality was calculated as one minus Pielou's evenness. Differential abundance testing on productive amino-acid clonotypes, with a minimum total count of 5 and an alpha of 0.1, was used to identify tissue-enriched TCRs. Repertoire overlap between compartments was quantified with the Jaccard Index and Morisita Overlap Index. TCR beta CDR3s were clustered by GLIPH together with public tetramer-defined viral CDR3s, and at least three viral sequences plus V-gene enrichment were required for viral motifs. In its TCRdb copy, this immuneACCESS table keeps in-frame sequences only and misses some clones. Where compared with another copy, unresolved V genes explain less than half of these, and the others have no known cause. Clone size and the V and J calls come from that table; the DNA yielded D and trimming. Across this sample there are 90,000 to 95,000 clones, with just over 90% seen only once. The ten largest clones represent about 4% of the sample.

Trimming costs V 5 bases and J 0 bases, and their ends lie 7 bases apart. From its cysteine to its phenylalanine, the CDR3 spans 13 amino acids. This entry keeps only the CDR3 DNA: 39 bases, framed from base 1. The CDR1 and CDR2 encoded by the germline V gene (reference sequence) are LNHDA and SQIVND. The research as a whole found: A median of roughly 58 of the top 100 tumor clones were detected in paired uninvolved adjacent lung, and some 30 of these tumor clones were also found among the top 100 clones of the paired uninvolved adjacent lung. Uninvolved tumor-adjacent lung showed the highest T cell clonality, higher than tumor, which suggests more focused antigenic responses in the uninvolved tumor-adjacent lung. Because multi-region tumor sequencing was not done, intratumor heterogeneity could not be ruled out. Since the design was exploratory, TCR variables were selected using unadjusted p-values with no false-discovery rate correction. Higher blood T cell density associated with longer overall survival, while higher adjacent-lung clonality associated with shorter survival.

The V gene is TRBV19 and the J gene is TRBJ1-1, with the D gene too uncertain to name. The material was PBMCs, obtained before any cancer treatment. This TCR came from a woman aged 40-69 years with stage II squamous cell lung carcinoma. This receptor carries the CDR3 CASSPKLNTEAFF. Here is the DNA: TGTGCCAGTAGTCCAAAGTTGAACACTGAAGCTTTCTTT.